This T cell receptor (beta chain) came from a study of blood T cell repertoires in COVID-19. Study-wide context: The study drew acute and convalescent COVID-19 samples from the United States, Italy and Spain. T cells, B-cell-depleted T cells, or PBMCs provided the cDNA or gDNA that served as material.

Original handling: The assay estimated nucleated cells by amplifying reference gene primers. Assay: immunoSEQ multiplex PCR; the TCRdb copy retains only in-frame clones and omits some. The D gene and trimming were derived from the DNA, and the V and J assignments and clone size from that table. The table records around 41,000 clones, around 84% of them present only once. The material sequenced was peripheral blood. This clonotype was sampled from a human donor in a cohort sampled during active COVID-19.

CDR3 region: CASRSQGGTQYF. The DNA of the CDR3 is TGTGCCAGCAGGTCCCAGGGTGGTACGCAGTATTTT. V usage is TRBV7-8 and J usage is TRBJ2-3; the D gene is possibly TRBD1 (5 bases). The germline V gene encodes CDR1 SGHVS and CDR2 FQNEAQ. V was trimmed by 6 bases and J by 8 bases, leaving 12 bases between them. This CDR3 region has 12 residues. The variable domain in full, with the rest retrieved from reference TRBV7-8 and TRBJ2-3, is GAGVSQSPRYKVAKRGQDVALRCDPISGHVSLFWYQQALGQGPEFLTYFQNEAQLDKSGLPSDRFFAERPEGSVSTLKIQRTQQEDSAVYLCASRSQGGTQYFGPGTRLTVL.